Listed here is a single T cell receptor beta chain. The sample belongs to a study of identical twins. Via MiXCR, TCRdb re-called the 5' RACE reads, giving one row per CDR3 protein. The sample lists about 690,000 distinct CDR3 sequences, 21% seen once, with around 4.4% in the top ten. The CDR3 spans 14 residues. The V end lost 1 base, the J end lost 5 bases, and 8 bases lay between the germline ends. Germline loops: CDR1 MRHNA, CDR2 SNTAGT. This same sample was also taken into another study, of T cells expressing NK-cell markers. That source reports: It was sorted CD3+CD56+NKG2C+, CD3+CD56+NKG2C- and CD3+CD56-NKG2C+ T cells that supplied the TCR beta repertoires. Among eight sequenced donors, seven carried HCMV seropositivity while one was seronegative.

The sequence came from a woman aged 18-35 years in good health. The sequenced sample was PBMCs. The rearrangement links TRBV6-4 to TRBJ2-2; D is unresolved. The CDR3 sequence: CASSDLAQTGELFF. CDR3 coding DNA: TGTGCCAGCAGTGACTTAGCCCAAACCGGGGAGCTGTTTTTT.